This T cell receptor beta chain was recovered during a study of cytomegalovirus exposure and HLA in healthy donors. Whole-study results and caveats: When analyzed later, the rates of TCR association showed variation by HLA locus, with DRB1 the most and HLA-C the fewest. Reports showed the classifier diagnosing cytomegalovirus status with high specificity and sensitivity. Later, an analysis found that common viral pathogens appeared to be linked with several of the most significant clusters.

Germline CDR1 is MGHRA and CDR2 is YSYEKL. The J segment lost 3 bases and the V segment lost 2 bases, leaving 5 bases of the junction unmatched. The CDR3 has 15 amino acids. The PCR contained 60 Vbeta and 13 Jbeta primers. Sequenced by immunoSEQ multiplex PCR; TCRdb stores in-frame clones only, minus some. The profile shows some 120,000 clones, approximately 78% of them singletons. A remark on this clone: No antigen is known for it.

The chain joins TRBV4-1 to TRBJ1-1, with 8 nucleotides matching TRBD1. The clonotype originates from a man aged 40-49 years in good health and CMV-seronegative. Sequencing used PBMCs. In DNA, the CDR3 is TGCGCCAGCAGCCAAATTATACAGGGGGACACTGAAGCTTTCTTT. It translates to CASSQIIQGDTEAFF.